A selection of T cell receptor beta chains follows, all from one sample in a study of CD8 T cells in ankylosing spondylitis. TCRdb used MiXCR to reprocess the 5' RACE reads, holding one entry per CDR3 protein. The data show some 700,000 distinct CDR3 sequences, roughly 20% seen once. Sequenced sample: blood, either unsorted or a sorted T cell fraction (not recorded which). Every receptor here comes from a male donor with ankylosing spondylitis. Each CDR3 is given with its conserved first and last residue. Fields, in order: CDR3 length, V gene, J gene, D gene, clone size, CDR3 protein, CDR3 DNA. A D gene is named only where the DNA matches it firmly. Some rows have no size entry. The others give once, few or many, or a class for an expanded clone.

13	TRBV24-1	TRBJ2-3	TRBD2	few	CATSTSDTDTQYF	TGTGCCACCAGCACTAGCGATACAGATACGCAGTATTTT
15	TRBV30	TRBJ1-5	.	.	CAWSSNGGAGQPQHF	TGTGCCTGGAGTTCGAATGGGGGGGCTGGTCAGCCCCAGCATTTT
16	TRBV18	TRBJ2-7	TRBD1	.	CASSSNVPGQIYEQYF	TGTGCCAGCTCATCTAACGTACCGGGACAGATCTACGAGCAGTACTTC
16	TRBV12-3/TRBV12-4	TRBJ2-5	TRBD2	.	CATGTSGGHTGETQYF	TGTGCCACCGGGACTAGCGGGGGTCACACAGGAGAGACCCAGTACTTC
11	TRBV20-1	TRBJ2-5	.	few	CSAIAQETQYF	TGCAGTGCCATAGCTCAGGAGACCCAGTACTTC
15	TRBV6-5	TRBJ2-5	.	many	CASSYRAARGETQYF	TGTGCCAGCAGTTACAGGGCAGCGAGGGGAGAGACCCAGTACTTC
14	TRBV12-3/TRBV12-4	TRBJ2-7	.	few	CASTLGMIYYEQYF	TGTGCCAGCACCCTGGGAATGATCTACTACGAGCAGTACTTC
12	TRBV14	TRBJ2-2	.	many	CASSQGPGELFF	TGTGCCAGCAGCCAAGGGCCCGGGGAGCTGTTTTTT
15	TRBV5-1	TRBJ1-3	.	few	CASSLGWTSGNTIYF	TGCGCCAGCAGCTTAGGCTGGACCTCTGGAAACACCATATATTTT
16	TRBV27	TRBJ2-5	TRBD2	few	CASSGTIAGGWETQYF	TGTGCCAGCAGTGGGACGATAGCGGGAGGATGGGAGACCCAGTACTTC
15	TRBV3-1	TRBJ2-5	.	.	CATTRRGGNGETQYF	TGTGCCACCACGCGAAGGGGCGGGAATGGAGAGACCCAGTACTTC
16	TRBV5-1	TRBJ2-1	TRBD2	few	CASSSRLAGYYNEQFF	TGCGCCAGCAGCTCCAGACTAGCGGGGTACTACAATGAGCAGTTCTTC
14	TRBV6-5	TRBJ2-7	.	.	CASSYSIMSDEQYF	TGTGCCAGCAGTTACTCGATAATGTCAGACGAGCAGTACTTC
13	TRBV20-1	TRBJ1-2	.	few	CSAREGFRAGYTF	TGCAGTGCTAGAGAGGGTTTTCGGGCCGGCTACACCTTC
13	TRBV3-1	TRBJ2-5	.	few	CASSHWPGKTQYF	TGTGCCAGCAGCCACTGGCCGGGGAAGACCCAGTACTTC
13	TRBV5-1	TRBJ2-3	.	few	CASSSTGEGTQYF	TGCGCCAGCAGCTCCACAGGGGAGGGTACGCAGTATTTT
19	TRBV15	TRBJ1-5	.	.	CATSRGDRQGPYSNQPQHF	TGTGCCACCAGCAGAGGTGATAGGCAGGGCCCCTATAGCAATCAGCCCCAGCATTTT
14	TRBV24-1	TRBJ2-5	TRBD2	.	CATSDPLAGETQYF	TGTGCCACCAGTGATCCTTTAGCGGGAGAGACCCAGTACTTC
14	TRBV12-3/TRBV12-4	TRBJ1-5	TRBD1	.	CASSARDRDQPQHF	TGTGCCAGCAGCGCCCGGGACAGGGATCAGCCCCAGCATTTT
14	TRBV5-1	TRBJ2-7	TRBD1	many	CASSLRQGNYEQYF	TGCGCCAGCAGCTTACGACAGGGGAACTACGAGCAGTACTTC
18	TRBV15	TRBJ1-2	.	few	CATSRDRGRTWNDYGYTF	TGTGCCACCAGCAGAGATCGGGGCAGGACCTGGAACGACTATGGCTACACCTTC
14	TRBV5-1	TRBJ2-7	.	.	CASSLGPTSGEQYF	TGCGCCAGCAGCTTGGGGCCGACCTCCGGCGAGCAGTACTTC
16	TRBV14	TRBJ2-7	TRBD1	.	CASSQSSGTGEYEQYF	TGTGCCAGCAGCCAATCCTCCGGGACAGGGGAGTACGAGCAGTACTTC
14	TRBV25-1	TRBJ2-1	.	few	CASSPQTSYNEQFF	TGTGCCAGCAGTCCTCAGACTAGCTACAATGAGCAGTTCTTC
13	TRBV20-1	TRBJ2-1	TRBD2	few	CSANPLAGYEQFF	TGCAGTGCTAACCCTCTAGCGGGCTATGAGCAGTTCTTC
17	TRBV6-1	TRBJ2-6	.	.	CASSEALWGSGANVLTF	TGTGCCAGCAGTGAAGCGCTGTGGGGGTCTGGGGCCAACGTCCTGACTTTC
14	TRBV12-3/TRBV12-4	TRBJ1-5	.	few	CASSYWTDNQPQHF	TGTGCCAGCAGTTATTGGACAGACAATCAGCCCCAGCATTTT
14	TRBV7-2	TRBJ1-2	.	many	CASSLGGANYGYTF	TGTGCCAGCAGCTTAGGAGGAGCTAACTATGGCTACACCTTC
15	TRBV6-1	TRBJ2-7	TRBD1	.	CASSEVLTGAYEQYF	TGTGCCAGCAGTGAAGTCTTGACAGGGGCCTACGAGCAGTACTTC
14	TRBV4-3	TRBJ1-3	.	few	CASSQDWAGNTIYF	TGCGCCAGCAGCCAAGATTGGGCCGGAAACACCATATATTTT
14	TRBV19	TRBJ2-7	TRBD1	few	CASSWDSETYEQYF	TGTGCCAGTAGTTGGGACAGCGAGACCTACGAGCAGTACTTC
12	TRBV7-2	TRBJ2-3	.	many	CASSFYTDTQYF	TGTGCCAGCAGCTTCTATACAGATACGCAGTATTTT
14	TRBV12-3/TRBV12-4	TRBJ2-7	TRBD1	many	CASSLTGTTYEQYF	TGTGCCAGCAGTCTGACAGGGACCACCTACGAGCAGTACTTC
17	TRBV5-1	TRBJ2-5	TRBD1	.	CASSLGHGTGGKETQYF	TGCGCCAGCAGCTTGGGCCACGGGACAGGGGGAAAAGAGACCCAGTACTTC
15	TRBV12-3/TRBV12-4	TRBJ2-3	TRBD2	.	CASSLERGSTDTQYF	TGTGCCAGCAGTTTAGAGCGGGGAAGCACAGATACGCAGTATTTT
14	TRBV29-1	TRBJ2-7	TRBD2	.	CSVGLADSSYEQYF	TGCAGCGTAGGACTAGCGGACAGCTCCTACGAGCAGTACTTC
17	TRBV20-1	TRBJ2-3	TRBD2	few	CSAASAYLAGGPDTQYF	TGCAGTGCTGCCAGCGCCTATCTAGCGGGGGGCCCCGATACGCAGTATTTT
17	TRBV6-5	TRBJ1-2	TRBD1	.	CASSYSTRTGNQYGYTF	TGTGCCAGCAGTTACTCGACGCGGACAGGGAACCAGTATGGCTACACCTTC
16	TRBV5-1	TRBJ2-7	.	few	CASSLEPSLFSYEQYF	TGCGCCAGCAGCTTGGAACCTAGCCTGTTCTCCTACGAGCAGTACTTC
15	TRBV20-1	TRBJ1-6	.	.	CSARAVGRAYSPLHF	TGCAGTGCTAGAGCGGTCGGCAGGGCCTATTCACCCCTCCACTTT
13	TRBV9	TRBJ2-2	.	few	CASGGRNTGELFF	TGTGCCAGCGGGGGACGAAACACCGGGGAGCTGTTTTTT
13	TRBV6-2/TRBV6-3	TRBJ2-7	.	.	CASAEVGVKEQYF	TGTGCCAGCGCAGAGGTGGGGGTAAAGGAGCAGTACTTC
14	TRBV4-3	TRBJ1-1	TRBD1	few	CASSPRARGTEAFF	TGCGCCAGCAGCCCCAGGGCCAGGGGGACTGAAGCTTTCTTT
16	TRBV7-9	TRBJ2-3	.	.	CASSFPLGGHEDTQYF	TGTGCCAGCAGCTTCCCCCTCGGGGGGCACGAAGATACGCAGTATTTT
14	TRBV24-1	TRBJ1-5	.	few	CATSSGDSNQPQHF	TGTGCCACCAGTTCAGGGGATAGCAATCAGCCCCAGCATTTT
14	TRBV3-1	TRBJ2-7	.	few	CASSQTGLANFKYF	TGTGCCAGCAGCCAGACAGGACTTGCCAACTTTAAGTACTTC
12	TRBV5-1	TRBJ1-6	.	few	CASRVDNSPLHF	TGCGCCAGCAGGGTGGATAATTCACCCCTCCACTTT
12	TRBV29-1	TRBJ2-1	.	few	CSDLTDYNEQFF	TGCAGCGACCTGACAGATTACAATGAGCAGTTCTTC
16	TRBV5-1	TRBJ2-5	.	.	CASKSQPTGLKETQYF	TGCGCCAGCAAATCCCAACCGACAGGACTAAAAGAGACCCAGTACTTC
16	TRBV5-1	TRBJ1-1	TRBD1	few	CASSSRTGGYDTEAFF	TGCGCCAGCAGCTCCCGGACAGGGGGCTATGACACTGAAGCTTTCTTT
13	TRBV12-3/TRBV12-4	TRBJ2-1	TRBD2	.	CASSSGLASEQFF	TGTGCCAGCAGTTCGGGACTAGCGAGCGAGCAGTTCTTC
16	TRBV4-3	TRBJ2-1	.	.	CASSQGHDPSYNEQFF	TGCGCCAGCAGCCAGGGACATGACCCCTCCTACAATGAGCAGTTCTTC
14	TRBV5-1	TRBJ2-5	.	.	CASSLIPGQETQYF	TGCGCCAGCAGCTTGATTCCAGGCCAAGAGACCCAGTACTTC
15	TRBV6-5	TRBJ2-3	.	.	CASSYLVGPADTQYF	TGTGCCAGCAGTTACCTTGTCGGACCTGCAGATACGCAGTATTTT